Many counts were recorded for the clone carrying this T cell receptor beta chain. Antigen specificity is unknown. For TCRbeta, the library was prepared with unique molecular identifiers. TCRdb recomputed calls from the PCR reads with MiXCR, one row per CDR3 protein. This table holds some 200,000 distinct CDR3 sequences, around 9.9% found once. The record originates from a study of T-cell reconstitution after alpha-beta-depleted transplantation in children. Study results and limitations: The study reportedly traced alpha-beta T cells about two months after transplant to several hundred expanded graft clones. It was newly produced T cells that mostly accounted for T-cell counts and diversity one year after transplant. Some patients owed their high day-60 TCRbeta diversity to surviving recipient T cells and thymic progenitors.

The CDR3 extends over 15 amino acids. Losses at the gene ends were 4 bases for V and 0 bases for J; bases not matched to a gene: 2. Germline CDR1 reads MGHRA; CDR2 reads YSYEKL. The sequences come from PBMCs, collected before TCRalphabeta/CD19-depleted stem cell transplant. The source of this sequence is a child under three years old with acute myeloid leukemia, due to receive a stem cell transplant. This sequence joins TRBV4-1 and TRBJ1-5; 8 bases are a match to TRBD1. Written as DNA, the CDR3 is TGCGCCAGCAGCCTCAGGGGGCTTAGCAATCAGCCCCAGCATTTT. Translating gives CASSLRGLSNQPQHF.